This TCR beta chain was identified during a study of cytomegalovirus exposure and HLA in healthy donors. This CDR3 is 14 amino acids long. TCRdb's table, derived via immunoSEQ multiplex PCR, lists solely in-frame clones and lacks some. The data contain 250,000 to 400,000 clones, over 75% of them singletons. Sequenced sample: PBMCs. The receptor's source is a man younger than 40 in good health and CMV-seronegative. The genes are TRBV7-5 and TRBJ1-1. TRBV7-5 is termed a pseudogene. DNA of the CDR3: TGTGCCAGAAGCTTGCACAGGGAGGGGACTGAAGCTTTCTTT. Translated: CARSLHREGTEAFF.